These T cell receptor beta chains were read from a single sample in a study of identical twins. TCRdb ran MiXCR on the 5' RACE reads and lists one entry per CDR3 protein. The sample lists approximately 680,000 distinct CDR3 sequences, just over 7% occurring once. These same records also appear under a second study, on yellow fever vaccine responses in identical twins.

The sequenced sample was PBMCs. The receptor set was obtained from a woman under 30 in good health. Each CDR3 is given with its conserved first and last residue. The order of the fields is D gene, CDR3 length, V gene, J gene, clone size, CDR3 protein, CDR3 DNA. The D gene is left open where the match is weak. Size is stated for part of the rows, as once, few or many counts, or as a class when the clone is expanded.

>TRBD1|13|TRBV6-4|TRBJ1-2|.
CASSAGQFYGYTF
TGTGCCAGCAGTGCGGGACAGTTCTATGGCTACACCTTC
>.|12|TRBV9|TRBJ2-1|many
CASTRGADEQFF
TGTGCCAGCACCCGGGGGGCGGATGAGCAGTTCTTC
>.|15|TRBV4-1|TRBJ1-5|many
CASSQEGKSNQPQHF
TGCGCCAGCAGCCAAGAGGGCAAGAGCAATCAGCCCCAGCATTTT
>.|13|TRBV10-3|TRBJ2-3|many
CAISESLVGTQYF
TGTGCCATCAGTGAGTCGCTGGTGGGTACGCAGTATTTT
>TRBD1|15|TRBV29-1|TRBJ2-1|many
CSVEEGQGAVSEQFF
TGCAGCGTTGAAGAAGGACAGGGGGCTGTATCTGAGCAGTTCTTC
>.|17|TRBV9|TRBJ2-7|few
CASSVGDTPTPFYEQYF
TGTGCCAGCAGCGTAGGGGACACCCCTACCCCCTTCTACGAGCAGTACTTC
>.|16|TRBV6-5|TRBJ2-1|few
CASSYPPGTPYNEQFF
TGTGCCAGCAGTTACCCGCCAGGGACCCCTTACAATGAGCAGTTCTTC
>.|17|TRBV4-1|TRBJ2-2|many
CASSLLGAGPATGELFF
TGCGCCAGCAGCCTGCTTGGGGCGGGCCCAGCCACCGGGGAGCTGTTTTTT
>.|12|TRBV2|TRBJ2-1|.
CASIIDYNEQFF
TGTGCCAGCATCATTGACTACAATGAGCAGTTCTTC
>.|15|TRBV15|TRBJ1-5|many
CATSSRGIRDQPQHF
TGTGCCACCAGCAGTCGAGGGATCCGCGATCAGCCCCAGCATTTT
>TRBD2|14|TRBV5-1|TRBJ2-3|.
CASSFSGGQDTQYF
TGCGCCAGCAGCTTTTCGGGGGGTCAAGATACGCAGTATTTT
>TRBD1|12|TRBV20-1|TRBJ1-1|many
CSANRGGTEAFF
TGCAGTGCTAACAGGGGCGGCACTGAAGCTTTCTTT
>TRBD1|15|TRBV6-1|TRBJ2-1|many
CASTPPGGHYNEQFF
TGTGCCAGCACCCCACCAGGGGGACACTACAATGAGCAGTTCTTC
>TRBD2|16|TRBV5-1|TRBJ2-3|many
CASSRAGTSGKDTQYF
TGCGCCAGCAGCAGAGCCGGGACTAGCGGGAAGGATACGCAGTATTTT
>.|14|TRBV24-1|TRBJ2-1|many
CAIPWEGLYNEQFF
TGTGCCATCCCATGGGAAGGTCTCTACAATGAGCAGTTCTTC
>TRBD2|19|TRBV29-1|TRBJ2-1|few
CSVEVPVAGLIDSYNEQFF
TGCAGCGTTGAAGTCCCCGTAGCGGGCCTGATTGACTCCTACAATGAGCAGTTCTTC
>TRBD2|15|TRBV7-8|TRBJ2-1|few
CASSLRAGGPWEQFF
TGTGCCAGCAGCTTAAGGGCGGGAGGGCCTTGGGAGCAGTTCTTC
>.|16|TRBV11-2|TRBJ1-4|many
CASSLGRQATNEKLFF
TGTGCCAGCAGCTTAGGGAGACAGGCAACTAATGAAAAACTGTTTTTT
>.|14|TRBV6-5|TRBJ2-5|many
CASSNFHARETQYF
TGTGCCAGCAGTAACTTTCATGCAAGGGAGACCCAGTACTTC
>.|12|TRBV7-9|TRBJ2-7|many
CASKGGAYEQYF
TGTGCCAGCAAGGGAGGTGCCTACGAGCAGTACTTC
>TRBD1|15|TRBV27|TRBJ2-1|.
CASSRTGGAFNEQFF
TGTGCCAGCAGCCGTACAGGGGGCGCTTTCAATGAGCAGTTCTTC
>.|15|TRBV20-1|TRBJ1-5|.
CSARDANRENQPQHF
TGCAGTGCTAGAGACGCAAACAGGGAGAATCAGCCCCAGCATTTT
>.|16|TRBV5-1|TRBJ1-4|few
CASSLAFSSTNEKLFF
TGCGCCAGCAGCTTGGCTTTCAGTTCAACTAATGAAAAACTGTTTTTT
>TRBD1|14|TRBV20-1|TRBJ1-4|few
CSARRQGAEEKLFF
TGCAGTGCTAGAAGACAGGGGGCGGAAGAAAAACTGTTTTTT
>TRBD2|15|TRBV27|TRBJ2-1|.
CAIGQGLAGVNEQFF
TGTGCCATAGGACAGGGACTAGCGGGAGTCAATGAGCAGTTCTTC
>.|14|TRBV7-9|TRBJ2-3|many
CASSLGGPTDTQYF
TGTGCCAGCAGCTTGGGAGGACCCACAGATACGCAGTATTTT
>TRBD2|14|TRBV7-6|TRBJ2-5|.
CASSFGGGPDTQYF
TGTGCCAGCAGCTTCGGGGGGGGCCCCGATACCCAGTACTTC
>.|18|TRBV29-1|TRBJ1-2|many
CSVERAPVESLGYYGYTF
TGCAGCGTTGAAAGGGCCCCAGTGGAGTCACTAGGCTACTATGGCTACACCTTC
>.|14|TRBV24-1|TRBJ2-5|few
CATSEPGQWETQYF
TGTGCCACCAGTGAGCCCGGACAGTGGGAGACCCAGTACTTC
>.|16|TRBV5-4|TRBJ2-2|.
CASSLFQSTNTGELFF
TGTGCCAGCAGCTTGTTTCAGTCGACGAACACCGGGGAGCTGTTTTTT
>.|15|TRBV6-5|TRBJ1-6|.
CASSSAGSYNSPLHF
TGTGCCAGCAGTTCGGCAGGGTCCTATAATTCACCCCTCCACTTT
>.|18|TRBV3-1|TRBJ2-1|few
CASCLAAPTGVGHNEQFF
TGTGCCAGCTGTTTGGCCGCCCCGACCGGAGTTGGACACAATGAGCAGTTCTTC
>.|15|TRBV20-1|TRBJ1-6|.
CSAKNRDMETSPLHF
TGCAGTGCTAAAAACCGGGACATGGAGACTTCACCCCTCCACTTT
>.|12|TRBV29-1|TRBJ2-5|.
CSVDGWRETQYF
TGCAGCGTTGATGGTTGGCGGGAGACCCAGTACTTC
>.|16|TRBV11-2|TRBJ2-7|few
CASSLGRGRGGYEQYF
TGTGCCAGCAGCTTAGGCCGGGGACGTGGGGGCTACGAGCAGTACTTC
>.|14|TRBV10-3|TRBJ2-1|few
CAIVAQDRYNEQFF
TGTGCCATCGTCGCCCAGGACAGATACAATGAGCAGTTCTTC
>.|13|TRBV29-1|TRBJ1-1|few
CSVPGGGNTEAFF
TGCAGCGTTCCCGGAGGGGGGAACACTGAAGCTTTCTTT
>TRBD1|14|TRBV12-3/TRBV12-4|TRBJ1-6|few
CASRTDRDVSPLHF
TGTGCCAGCAGGACAGACAGGGATGTTTCACCCCTCCACTTT
>.|13|TRBV29-1|TRBJ2-1|.
CSVEIRRYNEQFF
TGCAGCGTTGAAATAAGGAGGTACAATGAGCAGTTCTTC
>TRBD1|15|TRBV5-1|TRBJ2-1|few
CASSPDRGIFNEQFF
TGCGCCAGCAGCCCAGACAGGGGCATTTTCAATGAGCAGTTCTTC
>TRBD2|15|TRBV12-3/TRBV12-4|TRBJ2-3|few
CASGKIPSGSGTQYF
TGTGCCAGCGGAAAAATACCTAGCGGAAGTGGTACGCAGTATTTT
>.|14|TRBV7-9|TRBJ2-7|many
CASSFEGHGDEQYF
TGTGCCAGCAGCTTTGAAGGGCATGGCGACGAGCAGTACTTC
>.|13|TRBV5-1|TRBJ1-6|few
CASSLSGASPLHF
TGCGCCAGCAGCCTCTCAGGGGCTTCACCCCTCCACTTT
>.|15|TRBV4-1|TRBJ2-7|few
CASSQDSRGISEQYF
TGCGCCAGCAGCCAAGATAGCAGGGGCATATCCGAGCAGTACTTC
>TRBD1|15|TRBV10-2|TRBJ2-1|many
CASSAAGGKVNEQFF
TGCGCCAGCAGTGCGGCAGGGGGCAAGGTCAATGAGCAGTTCTTC
>.|12|TRBV10-2|TRBJ1-5|.
CASSENYQPQHF
TGCGCCAGCAGTGAGAACTATCAGCCCCAGCATTTT
>.|15|TRBV10-3|TRBJ2-1|few
CAISLEGGLYNEQFF
TGTGCCATCTCCCTCGAAGGGGGGCTATACAATGAGCAGTTCTTC